Listed here are 7 T cell receptor beta chains from one sample, sequenced in a study of cytomegalovirus exposure and HLA in healthy donors. PCR used 60 Vbeta primers and 13 Jbeta primers. The repertoire was sequenced with immunoSEQ multiplex PCR; TCRdb's copy has only in-frame clones and lacks some. The data show tens of thousands of clones, with about 82% seen just once and 7.3% held by the top ten. Sequencing was performed on PBMCs. Every receptor here comes from a man aged 25 to 40 in good health and CMV-seronegative.

The CDR3 is CAWAPGYGNTEAFF. CDR3 sequence (DNA): TGTGCCTGGGCACCAGGGTATGGGAACACTGAAGCTTTCTTT. The J gene is TRBJ1-1, the V gene TRBV30, with D perhaps TRBD1 (5 bases). CDR1 and CDR2 (germline): GTSNPN, SVGIG (reference sequence). The ends were cut back, 5 bases at V and 1 base at J, with 14 bases in the middle. CDR3 length: 14 amino acids.

V is TRBV6-6 and J is TRBJ2-7; a weak D match, TRBD2 (5 bases). The CDR3 spans 13 residues. Trimming removed 2 bases at V and 5 bases at J, with 10 bases between. The germline CDR1 and CDR2 sequences are MNHNY and SVGAGI (reference sequence). This CDR3 is CASSYDKADEQYF. As DNA, the CDR3 is TGTGCCAGCAGTTACGACAAAGCGGACGAGCAGTACTTC.

This rearrangement joins TRBV6-5 to TRBJ1-1, with D unresolved. Germline V gene lookup returns CDR1 MNHEY and CDR2 SVGAGI. V lost 5 bases, J lost 11 bases, and 18 bases lay in between. The CDR3 runs to 13 residues. The CDR3 is CASSQPAGGWAFF. The DNA of the CDR3 is TGTGCCAGCAGTCAACCGGCGGGCGGGTGGGCTTTCTTT.

The rearrangement links TRBV5-1 to TRBJ2-7; D possibly corresponds to TRBD2 (5 bases). CDR3 length: 13 amino acids. V was trimmed by 7 bases and J by 6 bases, leaving 17 bases between them. Germline V CDR1 and CDR2: SGHRS, YFSETQ. In DNA, the CDR3 is TGCGCCAGCCGACTACTCCCGGAGGCCGAGCAGTACTTC. It specifies CASRLLPEAEQYF.

CDR3 amino acids: CASSQGRSRNTIYF. The CDR3 coding sequence is TGTGCCAGCAGCCAGGGTAGGAGCAGAAACACCATATATTTT. The chain recombines TRBV5-4 with TRBJ1-3; possibly TRBD1 for D (5 bases). V lost 4 bases and J 5 bases, leaving 13 bases between the germline ends. This CDR3 comprises 14 residues. Germline V gives CDR1 SGHNT, CDR2 YYREEE (reference sequence).

V usage is TRBV6-1 and J usage is TRBJ2-7, with D perhaps matching TRBD2 (6 bases). The CDR3 consists of 14 residues. V lost 3 bases and J lost 3, with 12 bases in between. Germline V CDR1 and CDR2: MNHNS, SASEGT. The CDR3 here is CASSDPGTYYEQYF. In DNA, the CDR3 is TGTGCCAGCAGTGACCCCGGGACTTACTACGAGCAGTACTTC.

The rearrangement links TRBV7-2 to TRBJ2-1, with 10 bases fitting TRBD2. The CDR3 spans 18 residues. Germline CDR1 is SGHTA and CDR2 is FQGNSA. Trimming cost V 2 bases and J 6 bases; bases outside gene matches: 13. The CDR3 is CASSLPGERGGRFNEQFF. For the CDR3, the DNA is TGTGCCAGCAGCTTACCCGGTGAGCGGGGGGGAAGGTTCAATGAGCAGTTCTTC. The full variable domain, in which reference TRBV7-2 and TRBJ2-1 provide the parts outside the CDR3, is GAGVSQSPSNKVTEKGKDVELRCDPISGHTALYWYRQSLGQGLEFLIYFQGNSAPDKSGLPSDRFSAERTGGSVSTLTIQRTQQEDSAVYLCASSLPGERGGRFNEQFFGPGTRLTVL.